The 19 T cell receptor beta chains below come from one sample, sequenced in a study of read filtering for tumor transcriptome and immune sequencing. The library was built from roughly 400 ng RNA with molecular barcoded adaptors for alpha/delta and beta/gamma chains. MiXCR was run by TCRdb on the reads, yielding one entry per CDR3 protein. This table has about 86,000 distinct CDR3 sequences, roughly 12% appearing once. Material for sequencing was a population of CD138-negative cells sorted from bone marrow. The receptors come from a donor at least 40 years old with multiple myeloma.

This clonotype was found once. The chain uses TRBV11-2 and TRBJ1-3, with D hard to call. Germline CDR1 reads SGHAT; CDR2 reads FQNNGV. V lost 2 bases and J 4 bases, leaving 12 bases between the germline ends. The CDR3 runs to 15 residues. CDR3 protein: CASSLWMASGNTIYF. CDR3 bases: TGTGCCAGCAGCTTATGGATGGCGTCCGGAAACACCATATATTTT. The variable domain in full, completed from reference TRBV11-2 and TRBJ1-3, reads EAGVAQSPRYKIIEKRQSVAFWCNPISGHATLYWYQQILGQGPKLLIQFQNNGVVDDSQLPKDRFSAERLKGVDSTLKIQPAKLEDSAVYLCASSLWMASGNTIYFGEGSWLTVV.

This clonotype was recorded at least ten times. The V call is TRBV20-1, the J call TRBJ2-2; possible D gene TRBD2, 5 bases. Trimming cost V 4 bases and J 6 bases, with 24 bases left between them. Germline V gene data show CDR1 as DFQATT and CDR2 as SNEGSKA (reference sequence). This CDR3 is 17 amino acids long. CDR3 DNA sequence: TGCAGTGCTACTTTTTCCCCCCAGGCGAGGGCCGCCGGGGAGCTGTTTTTT. This translates into CSATFSPQARAAGELFF.

Only one count was recorded for this clonotype. An end of the junction does not agree with germline; a read error may underlie this. V is TRBV7-9 and J is TRBJ1-2, with D possibly being TRBD1 (5 bases). The CDR3 covers 14 residues. In germline, CDR1 is SEHNR, CDR2 FQNEAQ (reference sequence). The DNA of the CDR3 is TGTGCCAGCAGCTTAGGGGCAGGGACCTATGGCAACACCTTC. As protein: CASSLGAGTYGNTF. Combining the CDR3 with reference TRBV7-9 and TRBJ1-2 gives the whole variable domain DTGVSQNPRHKITKRGQNVTFRCDPISEHNRLYWYRQTLGQGPEFLTYFQNEAQLEKSRLLSDRFSAERPKGSFSTLEIQRTEQGDSAMYLCASSLGAGTYGNTFGSGTRLTVV.

V is TRBV20-1 and J is TRBJ2-7; D is uncertain. The CDR3 extends over 14 amino acids. Between the trimmed V and J ends, which lost 0 bases and 7 bases, there was a span of 16 bases. In germline, CDR1 is DFQATT, CDR2 SNEGSKA (reference sequence). CDR3 loop: CSAREGSGPREQYF. CDR3 nucleotide sequence: TGCAGTGCTAGAGAAGGCTCGGGTCCCCGGGAGCAGTACTTC.

The V and J genes are TRBV18 and TRBJ2-1; D may correspond to TRBD1 or TRBD2 (5 bases each). Germline lookup yields CDR1 KGHSH and CDR2 LQKENI. The V gene lost 0 bases and the J gene lost 0 bases, with 15 bases spanning the gap. The CDR3 sequence is 18 residues long. In nucleotides, the CDR3 is TGTGCCAGCTCACCACCGAATCGGGGCCGCGGCTCCTACAATGAGCAGTTCTTC. Residues: CASSPPNRGRGSYNEQFF. The whole variable domain, filled in from reference TRBV18 and TRBJ2-1, reads NAGVMQNPRHLVRRRGQEARLRCSPMKGHSHVYWYRQLPEEGLKFMVYLQKENIIDESGMPKERFSAEFPKEGPSILRIQQVVRGDSAAYFCASSPPNRGRGSYNEQFFGPGTRLTVL.

This clonotype is termed medium-sized. This sequence joins TRBV11-2 and TRBJ2-3; D is uncertain. The CDR3 totals 12 residues. Trimming pared 4 bases from V and 6 bases from J, leaving 8 bases between. The V gene's germline CDR1 is SGHAT and CDR2 FQNNGV. The CDR3 region has the DNA TGTGCCAGCAGCTACTATACGGATACGCAGTATTTT. This gives the protein CASSYYTDTQYF.

Worth noting for this clonotype: Since a much larger clone is just one base distant, this may be a read error. CDR3 in amino acids: CASSQTVAYEQYF. The CDR3 DNA reads TGTGCCAGCAGCCAAACAGTCGCCTACGAGCAGTACTTC. The chain has TRBV14 and TRBJ2-7; no definite D call. Trimming pared 2 bases from V and 2 bases from J, leaving 7 bases between. The germline CDR1 and CDR2 sequences are SGHDN and FVKESK. The CDR3 totals 13 residues.

This clonotype was seen repeatedly, ten times or more. The chain links TRBV12-3 or TRBV12-4 to TRBJ1-1, with 7 bases that match TRBD1. Unmatched junction bases numbered 6, after V lost 6 bases and J lost 5 bases. The CDR3 is made up of 13 amino acids. CDR3 nucleotides: TGTGCCAGCAGAACGACAGGGAGTACTGAAGCTTTCTTT. This codes for CASRTTGSTEAFF.

At least ten counts were recorded for this clonotype. Written as DNA, the CDR3 is TGCAGTGCTACCAGGACTGGATCGCCAGAGACCCAGTACTTC. Translation: CSATRTGSPETQYF. The J gene is TRBJ2-5, the V gene TRBV20-1; possible D gene TRBD2, 5 bases. Trimming left V 4 bases short and J 4 bases short, with 16 bases between. CDR1 is DFQATT and CDR2 is SNEGSKA in the germline V gene (reference sequence). The CDR3 has 14 residues.

This clonotype was counted at least ten times. The gene calls are TRBV29-1 and TRBJ1-1; no reliable D call. Germline V gene data show CDR1 as SQVTM and CDR2 as ANQGSEA. CDR3 length: 12 residues. V shed 4 bases and J shed 6 bases, with 12 bases lying between them. The CDR3: CSVGFEGSEAFF. For the CDR3, the DNA is TGCAGCGTTGGGTTTGAAGGGTCTGAAGCTTTCTTT. Full variable domain (remainder filled in from reference TRBV29-1 and TRBJ1-1): SAVISQKPSRDICQRGTSLTIQCQVDSQVTMMFWYRQQPGQSLTLIATANQGSEATYESGFVIDKFPISRPNLTFSTLTVSNMSPEDSSIYLCSVGFEGSEAFFGQGTRLTVV.

This clonotype has just a few counts. The chain is built from TRBV5-1 and TRBJ2-3; D unclear. The germline gives CDR1 SGHRS, CDR2 YFSETQ. V was trimmed by 0 bases and J by 6 bases, leaving 5 bases between them. The CDR3 is made up of 12 amino acids. The CDR3 DNA reads TGCGCCAGCAGCTTGGAGGAGGATACGCAGTATTTT. This gives the protein CASSLEEDTQYF.

This clonotype was observed many times. The rearrangement joins TRBV2 to TRBJ2-1; D ambiguous. Trimming left V 2 bases short and J 15 bases short, with 14 bases between. Germline assignment: CDR1 SNHLY and CDR2 FYNNEI. The CDR3 loop spans 12 amino acids. The CDR3: CASSETAPDRFF. CDR3 coding DNA: TGTGCCAGCAGTGAAACGGCCCCGGATCGGTTCTTC.

About this clonotype: A much bigger clone sits one base away, suggesting this may be a read error. The rearrangement uses TRBV5-1 and TRBJ2-3, with TRBD1 matching 7 bases. The V gene end was trimmed by 4 bases and the J gene end by 2 bases; junction bases not matched to a gene: 4. The germline V gene encodes CDR1 SGHRS and CDR2 YFSETQ. The CDR3 is 14 residues long. This CDR3 is CASSPGQITDTQYF. The CDR3, as DNA: TGCGCCAGCAGCCCGGGACAGATCACAGATACGCAGTATTTT.

This clonotype showed up many times. V gene TRBV10-3 combines with J gene TRBJ2-5; the match to TRBD1 covers 9 bases. Germline assignment: CDR1 ENHRY and CDR2 SYGVKD. The CDR3 spans 13 residues. V gave up 6 bases and J gave up 4 bases; unmatched junction bases: 3. CDR3 protein: CAIREDRGETQYF. The DNA for the CDR3 is TGTGCCATCAGAGAGGACAGGGGAGAGACCCAGTACTTC.

This clonotype was observed many times. This chain uses TRBV5-1 with TRBJ1-1; the D is unclear. CDR1 SGHRS and CDR2 YFSETQ come from the germline V gene. V was pared by 5 bases and J by 1 base, with 9 bases between. This CDR3 is built from 13 residues. DNA of the CDR3: TGCGCCAGCAGTCCCAACCCGAACACTGAAGCTTTCTTT. This encodes CASSPNPNTEAFF. The entire variable domain, with the rest obtained from reference TRBV5-1 and TRBJ1-1, is as follows: KAGVTQTPRYLIKTRGQQVTLSCSPISGHRSVSWYQQTPGQGLQFLFEYFSETQRNKGNFPGRFSGRQFSNSRSEMNVSTLELGDSALYLCASSPNPNTEAFFGQGTRLTVV.

This clonotype is judged medium-sized. The V gene is TRBV6-5, the J gene TRBJ1-1, with D perhaps TRBD1 (5 bases). CDR3 length: 13 amino acids. CDR1 is MNHEY, CDR2 SVGAGI, per germline. With 5 bases removed from V and 5 bases from J, the gap between germline ends came to 12 bases. DNA of the CDR3: TGTGCCAGCAGTCACGGGGGGTTAACTGAAGCTTTCTTT. The encoded protein is CASSHGGLTEAFF.

This clonotype was detected many times. This rearrangement joins TRBV6-5 to TRBJ2-3; D not certain. V was trimmed by 2 bases and J by 0 bases, leaving 9 bases between them. CDR1 is MNHEY and CDR2 is SVGAGI in the germline V gene. The CDR3 runs 15 residues. The CDR3 DNA reads TGTGCCAGCAGTTACAGGCCCACTAGCACAGATACGCAGTATTTT. Translated, it gives CASSYRPTSTDTQYF.

This clonotype was found many times. The chain has TRBV28 and TRBJ1-1; TRBD1 agrees at 7 bases. The J segment lost 0 bases and the V segment lost 4 bases, leaving 8 bases of the junction unmatched. The CDR3 is 16 amino acids. Germline CDR1 is MDHEN and CDR2 is SYDVKM. For the CDR3, the DNA is TGTGCCAGCAGTTCCGCCGGGACAGCATTGAACACTGAAGCTTTCTTT. Protein sequence: CASSSAGTALNTEAFF.

This clonotype appeared many times. The chain couples TRBV20-1 to TRBJ2-1; D is unresolved. Trimming stripped 1 base from V and 4 bases from J, with 5 bases between. Germline assignment: CDR1 DFQATT and CDR2 SNEGSKA (reference sequence). The CDR3 is 12 amino acids. The CDR3 nucleotides are TGCAGTGCTAGAGCGGCGTACAATGAGCAGTTCTTC. This encodes CSARAAYNEQFF.